This T cell receptor (beta chain) appears in the sequencing data of a study of blood T cell repertoires in COVID-19. For the study at large: Sites in the United States, Italy and Spain provided acute and convalescent COVID-19 samples. From T cells, B-cell-depleted T cells, or PBMCs came the material, which was cDNA or gDNA.

V was trimmed by 2 bases and J by 1 base, leaving 10 bases between them. Germline V CDR1 and CDR2: SGHTA, FQGNSA. This CDR3 is built from 15 residues. The authors' processing: How many nucleated cells were present was estimated from reference gene primer amplification. The table came from immunoSEQ multiplex PCR; TCRdb's copy has only in-frame clones and leaves some out. V and J calls and clone size are those listed in that table; D and trimming were worked out from the DNA. The sample has more than 65,000 clones; more than 75% are singletons. The sequencing sample was made of peripheral blood. V usage is TRBV7-2 and J usage is TRBJ2-3, with D possibly TRBD2 on 5 matching bases. This TCR came from a human donor in a cohort sampled during active COVID-19. CDR3 sequence (DNA): TGTGCCAGCAGCTTACCCCCCGGGGGCACAGATACGCAGTATTTT. Protein sequence: CASSLPPGGTDTQYF.